The 14 T cell receptor beta chains reported below all come from one sample, sequenced in a study of T cells expressing NK-cell markers. From its re-call of the 5' RACE reads, TCRdb lists each CDR3 protein once, without DNA. This sample's table reports about 260,000 distinct CDR3 sequences. The specimen sequenced was blood T cells: a sorted CD56 or NKG2C T cell subset, CD4+ or CD8+ T cells, or bulk PBMC T cells (not recorded which). The receptors derive from a man aged 18 to 29 in good health.

The V gene is TRBV5-6, the J gene TRBJ1-1. From germline, CDR1 is SGHDT and CDR2 YYEEEE. CDR3 length: 14 amino acids. The CDR3 protein is CASSYRVLRTEAFF.

V gene TRBV4-3 combines with J gene TRBJ2-1; with no DNA, the TCRdb D assignment of TRBD1 cannot be verified. The CDR3 runs to 14 residues. Germline V lookup: CDR1 LGHNA, CDR2 YSLEER. CDR3 sequence: CASSQDLPRDQQFF.

The chain is built from TRBV6-1 and TRBJ1-5; the TCRdb call, TRBD1, lacks DNA for checking. This CDR3 is 14 amino acids long. Germline CDR1 reads MNHNS; CDR2 reads SASEGT. The CDR3 sequence: CASSQDRVRQPQHF.

The gene calls are TRBV5-1 and TRBJ2-5. Per the germline V gene, CDR1 is SGHRS and CDR2 is YFSETQ. The CDR3 length is 14 residues. The CDR3 here is CASSSTGTKETQYF.

CDR3 loop: CASRPPGLAGGETQYF. The rearrangement uses TRBV6-5 and TRBJ2-5; the D call of TRBD2 rests on TCRdb alone, since no DNA is present to check it. The CDR3 is 16 amino acids. The germline CDR1 and CDR2 sequences are MNHEY and SVGAGI.

The genes are TRBV5-1 and TRBJ1-6; TCRdb names TRBD1, which stays unverified in the absence of DNA. The V gene's germline CDR1 is SGHRS and CDR2 YFSETQ. The CDR3 is made up of 14 amino acids. CDR3 sequence reads: CASSTTGGDSPLHF. Supplemented by reference TRBV5-1 and TRBJ1-6, the full variable domain reads KAGVTQTPRYLIKTRGQQVTLSCSPISGHRSVSWYQQTPGQGLQFLFEYFSETQRNKGNFPGRFSGRQFSNSRSEMNVSTLELGDSALYLCASSTTGGDSPLHFGNGTRLTVT.

This chain uses TRBV29-1 with TRBJ2-1; the TCRdb D gene call, TRBD2, has no DNA to confirm it. Germline V gene sequence: CDR1 SQVTM, CDR2 ANQGSEA. The length of the CDR3 is 16 residues. The CDR3 here is CSVGWSSGSWSDEQFF.

This rearrangement joins TRBV11-3 to TRBJ2-1. The CDR3 consists of 14 residues. Germline values: CDR1 SGHNT, CDR2 YENEEA. This chain's CDR3 is CASSLERWTHEQFF.

This rearrangement joins TRBV6-1 to TRBJ2-3; TCRdb names TRBD2, which stays unverified in the absence of DNA. The germline CDR1 and CDR2 sequences are MNHNS and SASEGT. The CDR3 is made up of 12 amino acids. Here the CDR3 reads CAAAGFRDTQYF.

The V and J genes are TRBV7-2 and TRBJ2-1; without DNA, the TCRdb call of TRBD2 cannot be checked. CDR1 SGHTA and CDR2 FQGNSA come from the germline V gene. The CDR3 loop spans 16 amino acids. CDR3 sequence reads: CASSFLPSVRGNEQFF.

The chain links TRBV12-3 or TRBV12-4 to TRBJ2-1; the TCRdb D gene call, TRBD2, has no DNA to confirm it. This CDR3 comprises 16 residues. This chain's CDR3 is CASSHWTSGLYNEQFF.

V usage is TRBV12-3 or TRBV12-4 and J usage is TRBJ2-1; TCRdb selects TRBD2, and the lack of DNA leaves this call unchecked. This CDR3 has 19 amino acids. CDR3 residues: CASSPGTSGRVAPYNEQFF.

V gene TRBV3-1 combines with J gene TRBJ2-1; as DNA is missing, the TRBD2 call by TCRdb cannot be tested. Germline-derived CDR1 and CDR2 are LGHDT and YNNKEL (reference sequence). The CDR3 totals 12 residues. CDR3 region: CASRKGSNEQFF.

This chain links TRBV12-3 or TRBV12-4 with TRBJ1-5; the D gene TCRdb calls, TRBD1, cannot be checked with no DNA. CDR3 length: 15 amino acids. The CDR3 sequence: CASRTGSGSNQPQHF.